One sample yielded the 23 T cell receptor beta chains listed below, sequenced in a study of cytomegalovirus exposure and HLA in healthy donors. PCR used 60 Vbeta primers and 13 Jbeta primers. Assay used: immunoSEQ multiplex PCR; TCRdb lists only in-frame clones, some missing. In the table there are 130,000 or so clones, about 80% of which are singletons. Input material: PBMCs. The receptors were gathered from a man aged 25-45 years in good health and CMV-seronegative.

The rearrangement links TRBV19 to TRBJ1-5; 7 nucleotides agree with TRBD1. With V trimmed by 3 bases and J by 4 bases, 6 bases remained unmatched. Germline V gene data show CDR1 as LNHDA and CDR2 as SQIVND (reference sequence). CDR3 size: 15 residues. This CDR3 reads CASSIAQGLNQPQHF. CDR3 coding DNA: TGTGCCAGTAGTATCGCACAGGGGCTAAATCAGCCCCAGCATTTT.

This clone has a handful of counts. The chain links TRBV27 to TRBJ2-1, with 9 nucleotides matching TRBD1. The CDR3 has 15 amino acids. Trimming took 3 bases from V and 5 from J; bases not matched to a gene: 5. Germline-derived CDR1 and CDR2 are MNHEY and SMNVEV (reference sequence). CDR3 loop: CASSFWDRVNNEQFF. As DNA, the CDR3 is TGTGCCAGCAGTTTCTGGGACAGGGTCAACAATGAGCAGTTCTTC.

J is TRBJ2-1 and V is TRBV7-9, with D possibly being TRBD1 (6 bases). Germline-derived CDR1 and CDR2 are SEHNR and FQNEAQ (reference sequence). V was trimmed by 5 bases and J by 6 bases, leaving 17 bases between them. There are 15 residues in the CDR3. CDR3 sequence reads: CASSHRDTEANEQFF. Here the CDR3 DNA reads TGTGCCAGCAGCCACCGGGACACAGAAGCCAATGAGCAGTTCTTC.

The chain combines TRBV2 with TRBJ1-4; TRBD1 matches at 7 bases. CDR1 SNHLY and CDR2 FYNNEI come from the germline V gene. CDR3 length: 15 amino acids. The ends lost 1 base at V and 1 base at J; junction bases unmatched: 0. This CDR3 reads CASSEGDRTNEKLFF. DNA of the CDR3: TGTGCCAGCAGTGAAGGGGACAGAACTAATGAAAAACTGTTTTTT.

This sequence joins TRBV25-1 and TRBJ1-1; D unclear. V was clipped by 4 bases and J by 2 bases, with 8 bases between them. Germline V lookup: CDR1 MGHDK, CDR2 SYGVNS. The CDR3 is 13 amino acids. CDR3 bases: TGTGCCAGCAGTGGATCAGTTAACACTGAAGCTTTCTTT. Encoded protein: CASSGSVNTEAFF.

Points on this clone: Because the CDR3's place on the DNA is in doubt, the DNA is left out and the CDR3 is given as listed by TCRdb. The gene calls are TRBV1 and TRBJ1-5; whether TRBD1, the table's D call, matches the DNA was not checked. TRBV1 is assigned pseudogene status. Both ends counted, the CDR3 spans 18 residues. The CDR3 loop is CTSSQAWGVGNSNQPQHF.

The chain couples TRBV7-6 to TRBJ2-2, with D possibly TRBD2 on 5 matching bases. This CDR3 spans 14 amino acids. Trimming removed 5 bases from V and 2 bases from J, with 9 bases in between. Germline V lookup: CDR1 SGHVS, CDR2 FNYEAQ. The chain's CDR3 is CASSASSNTGELFF. Written as DNA, the CDR3 is TGTGCCAGCAGCGCTAGCAGCAACACCGGGGAGCTGTTTTTT.

The rearrangement links TRBV28 to TRBJ2-3, with 8 positions matching TRBD2. The CDR3 covers 16 residues. V was clipped by 5 bases and J by 10 bases; unmatched bases: 17. Germline V CDR1 and CDR2: MDHEN, SYDVKM. CDR3 region: CASSRGGGWGQVSQYF. The CDR3 bases are TGTGCCAGCAGTCGGGGGGGAGGCTGGGGGCAGGTTTCGCAGTATTTT.

This rearrangement joins TRBV27 to TRBJ2-1; a possible D gene is TRBD2 (6 bases). Trimming removed 7 bases from V and 3 bases from J, with 13 bases in between. Germline V gene sequence: CDR1 MNHEY, CDR2 SMNVEV (reference sequence). The CDR3 is 14 residues long. The CDR3 DNA reads TGTGCCAGCACTAGGACGACTAGCTACAATGAGCAGTTCTTC. Protein: CASTRTTSYNEQFF.

The V call is TRBV7-6, the J call TRBJ2-1, with 8 bases lining up with TRBD2. The CDR3 covers 15 residues. From germline, CDR1 is SGHVS and CDR2 FNYEAQ. V was clipped by 5 bases and J by 8 bases; unmatched bases: 11. CDR3 DNA sequence: TGTGCCAGCAGCCGCAGCCAGCGGGGGAGCGATGAGCAGTTCTTC. Its translation is CASSRSQRGSDEQFF.

V usage is TRBV11-2 and J usage is TRBJ2-1; TRBD2 matches 8 bases. V dropped 1 base and J dropped 4; count of bases not matched to a gene: 3. Germline values: CDR1 SGHAT, CDR2 FQNNGV. The CDR3 is made up of 15 amino acids. This chain's CDR3 is CASSLGVAGYNEQFF. DNA of the CDR3: TGTGCCAGCAGCTTAGGAGTAGCGGGGTACAATGAGCAGTTCTTC.

This clone was picked up one time. V usage is TRBV13 and J usage is TRBJ1-4; D may be TRBD1 (6 bases). With 4 bases removed from V and 3 bases from J, the gap between germline ends came to 12 bases. Germline values: CDR1 PRHDT, CDR2 FYEKMQ (reference sequence). The CDR3 spans 15 residues. Here the CDR3 reads CASSSRTAANEKLFF. The CDR3 bases are TGTGCCAGCAGCTCCAGGACAGCAGCTAATGAAAAACTGTTTTTT.

CDR3 residues: CASSIDSTGELFF. The CDR3 DNA reads as TGTGCCAGTAGTATAGACAGTACCGGGGAGCTGTTTTTT. The V gene is TRBV19, the J gene TRBJ2-2; no reliable D call. The length of the CDR3 is 13 residues. V dropped 0 bases and J dropped 5 bases, with 4 bases sitting between them. Germline CDR1 and CDR2: LNHDA and SQIVND (reference sequence).

Here the CDR3 reads CASSPTDRGTSTDTQYF. The CDR3 nucleotides are TGTGCCAGCAGTCCGACGGACAGGGGTACAAGCACAGATACGCAGTATTTT. The chain combines TRBV28 with TRBJ2-3; 9 bases agree with TRBD1. Looked up from germline, CDR1 is MDHEN and CDR2 is SYDVKM. The CDR3 totals 17 residues. The ends lost 5 bases at V and 0 bases at J; junction bases unmatched: 9.

CDR3: CASTQGGNTEAFF. The CDR3, as DNA: TGTGCCAGCACCCAGGGGGGGAACACTGAAGCTTTCTTT. The V gene is TRBV7-2, the J gene TRBJ1-1; 7 nucleotides align to TRBD1. The CDR3 contains 13 residues. CDR1 and CDR2 from the germline V gene are SGHTA and FQGNSA. Trimming removed 7 bases from V and 1 base from J; junction bases left unmatched: 3. Together with reference TRBV7-2 and TRBJ1-1, the CDR3 gives the full variable domain: GAGVSQSPSNKVTEKGKDVELRCDPISGHTALYWYRQSLGQGLEFLIYFQGNSAPDKSGLPSDRFSAERTGGSVSTLTIQRTQQEDSAVYLCASTQGGNTEAFFGQGTRLTVV.

The CDR3 loop reads CAISESQASYGYTF. In DNA, the CDR3 is TGTGCCATCAGTGAGTCCCAGGCCTCCTATGGCTACACCTTC. The V call is TRBV10-3, the J call TRBJ1-2; the D is unclear. Germline assignment: CDR1 ENHRY and CDR2 SYGVKD. The CDR3 runs to 14 residues. Trimming cost V 0 bases and J 4 bases, with 9 bases left between them.

In its sample, this clone was seen once. Distinct nucleotide sequences in the sample also encode this CDR3. The V call is TRBV29-1, the J call TRBJ2-5; 7 bases fit TRBD2. Unmatched junction bases numbered 5, after V lost 6 bases and J lost 1 base. Germline CDR1 reads SQVTM; CDR2 reads ANQGSEA. The CDR3 contains 13 residues. The CDR3 sequence: CSVVRTSQETQYF. The CDR3 DNA sequence: TGCAGCGTGGTCAGGACTAGCCAAGAGACCCAGTACTTC.

The gene calls are TRBV5-6 and TRBJ2-3, with D possibly being TRBD2 (5 bases). Germline V lookup: CDR1 SGHDT, CDR2 YYEEEE. This CDR3 is built from 14 residues. Trimming pared 1 base from V and 0 bases from J, leaving 6 bases between. CDR3 sequence: CASSLPGSTDTQYF. Written as DNA, the CDR3 is TGTGCCAGCAGCTTGCCGGGGAGCACAGATACGCAGTATTTT.

The chain couples TRBV27 to TRBJ1-4, with a possible D match to TRBD1 (6 bases). The CDR3 runs to 20 residues. V lost 5 bases to trimming and J lost 4 bases, with 29 bases between them. The germline V gene has CDR1 MNHEY and CDR2 SMNVEV (reference sequence). The CDR3 loop is CASSAYAHTVSGAYNEKLFF. The CDR3 DNA follows: TGTGCCAGCAGTGCCTATGCGCACACGGTTTCAGGGGCATATAATGAAAAACTGTTTTTT.

The chain recombines TRBV28 with TRBJ1-5, with D possibly matching TRBD1 (6 bases). V lost 7 bases, J lost 6 bases, and 19 bases lay in between. CDR1 MDHEN and CDR2 SYDVKM come from the germline V gene. The CDR3 loop spans 15 amino acids. CDR3 DNA: TGTGCCAGCACCACCCTTGGGGGGGCAGGTCAGCCCCAGCATTTT. This encodes CASTTLGGAGQPQHF.

The chain carries TRBV7-8 and TRBJ2-1, with D possibly matching TRBD1 (6 bases). V was clipped by 2 bases and J by 2 bases, with 10 bases between them. CDR1 is SGHVS and CDR2 is FQNEAQ in the germline V gene. The CDR3 consists of 15 residues. The CDR3 loop is CASSLNRDPYNEQFF. For the CDR3, the DNA is TGTGCCAGCAGCTTAAACAGGGACCCCTACAATGAGCAGTTCTTC.

This chain uses TRBV7-9 with TRBJ1-1, with 9 bases aligning to TRBD1. Germline CDR1 and CDR2: SEHNR and FQNEAQ (reference sequence). This CDR3 spans 15 amino acids. The V segment lost 3 bases and the J segment 6 bases; nucleotides outside the gene matches: 8. CDR3 sequence (DNA): TGTGCCAGCAGCTTTTCGGGACAGGGTGTCGCTGAAGCTTTCTTT. This sequence encodes CASSFSGQGVAEAFF.

The chain recombines TRBV7-2 with TRBJ2-7; TRBD2 matches 7 bases. The length of the CDR3 is 16 residues. The J segment lost 2 bases and the V segment lost 4 bases, leaving 11 bases of the junction unmatched. CDR1 is SGHTA and CDR2 is FQGNSA in the germline V gene. The CDR3 region has the DNA TGTGCCAGCAGCTCAGGGCTACTAGCGCCGACCTACGAGCAGTACTTC. It specifies CASSSGLLAPTYEQYF.